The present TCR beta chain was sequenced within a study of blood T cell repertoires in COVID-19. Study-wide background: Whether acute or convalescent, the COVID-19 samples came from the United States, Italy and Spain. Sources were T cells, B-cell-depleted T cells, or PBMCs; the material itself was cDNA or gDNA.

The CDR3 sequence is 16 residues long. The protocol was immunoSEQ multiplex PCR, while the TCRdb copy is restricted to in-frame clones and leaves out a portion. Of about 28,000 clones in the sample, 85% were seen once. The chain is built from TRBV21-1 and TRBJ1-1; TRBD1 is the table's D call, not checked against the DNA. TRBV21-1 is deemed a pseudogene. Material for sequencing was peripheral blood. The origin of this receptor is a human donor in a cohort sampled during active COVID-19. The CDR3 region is CASSKGAPGQNTEAFF. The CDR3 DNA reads TGTGCCAGCAGCAAAGGGGCCCCGGGACAGAACACTGAAGCTTTCTTT.